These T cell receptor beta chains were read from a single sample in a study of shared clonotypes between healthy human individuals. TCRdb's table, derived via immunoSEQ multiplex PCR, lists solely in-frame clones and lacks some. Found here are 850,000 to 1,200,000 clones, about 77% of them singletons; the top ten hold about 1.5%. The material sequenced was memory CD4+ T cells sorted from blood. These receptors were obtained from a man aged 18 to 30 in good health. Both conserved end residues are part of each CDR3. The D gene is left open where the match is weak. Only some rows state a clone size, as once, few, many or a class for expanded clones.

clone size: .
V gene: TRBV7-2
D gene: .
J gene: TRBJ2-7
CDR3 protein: CASSPDQGYGIEQYF
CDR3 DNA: TGTGCCAGCAGCCCGGATCAGGGATACGGGATCGAGCAGTACTTC

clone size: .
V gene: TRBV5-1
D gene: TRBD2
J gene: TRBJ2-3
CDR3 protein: CASSRTIGGATDTQYF
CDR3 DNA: TGCGCCAGCAGCCGGACGATCGGGGGGGCGACAGATACGCAGTATTTT

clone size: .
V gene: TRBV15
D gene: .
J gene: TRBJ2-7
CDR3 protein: CATSQGGSSYEQYF
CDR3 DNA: TGTGCCACGTCACAGGGGGGGAGCTCCTACGAGCAGTACTTC

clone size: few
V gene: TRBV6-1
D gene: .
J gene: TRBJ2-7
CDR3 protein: CASSPGPYEQYF
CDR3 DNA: TGTGCCAGCAGCCCCGGACCCTACGAGCAGTACTTC

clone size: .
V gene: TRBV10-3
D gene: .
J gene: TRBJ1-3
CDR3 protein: CAISVGDRTIYF
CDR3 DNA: TGTGCCATCAGTGTTGGGGATCGTACCATATATTTT

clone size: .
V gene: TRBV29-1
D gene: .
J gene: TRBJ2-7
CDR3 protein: CSVEWEQGGSYEQYF
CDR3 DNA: TGCAGCGTTGAATGGGAACAGGGTGGATCCTACGAGCAGTACTTC

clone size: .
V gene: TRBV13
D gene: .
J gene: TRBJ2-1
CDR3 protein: CASSLFEGWGSSYNEQFF
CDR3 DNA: TGTGCCAGCAGCTTATTTGAAGGGTGGGGGAGCTCCTACAATGAGCAGTTCTTC

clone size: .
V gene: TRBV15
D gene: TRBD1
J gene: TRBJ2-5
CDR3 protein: CATSREQSQGEETQYF
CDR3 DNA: TGTGCCACCAGCAGAGAGCAGAGCCAGGGGGAAGAGACCCAGTACTTC

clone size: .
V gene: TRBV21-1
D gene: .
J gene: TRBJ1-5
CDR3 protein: CASTSRPRGARQPQHF
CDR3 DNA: TGTGCCAGCACCAGTAGACCTCGAGGCGCGAGGCAGCCCCAGCATTTT

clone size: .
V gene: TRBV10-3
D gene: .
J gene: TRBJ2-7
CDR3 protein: CAIRETGGTYEQYF
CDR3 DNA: TGTGCCATCAGGGAGACAGGAGGGACCTACGAGCAGTACTTC

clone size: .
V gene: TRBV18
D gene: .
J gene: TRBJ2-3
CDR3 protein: CASSPPSRTDTQYF
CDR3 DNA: TGTGCCAGCTCACCACCGAGCCGCACAGATACGCAGTATTTT

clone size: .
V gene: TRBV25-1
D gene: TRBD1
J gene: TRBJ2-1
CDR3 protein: CASSAPVGQGVNNEQFF
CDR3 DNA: TGTGCCAGCAGTGCCCCTGTAGGACAGGGGGTCAACAATGAGCAGTTCTTC

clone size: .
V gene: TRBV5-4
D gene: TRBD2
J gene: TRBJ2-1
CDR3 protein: CASSSRAGGHNEQFF
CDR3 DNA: TGTGCCAGCAGCTCCCGGGCGGGAGGGCATAATGAGCAGTTCTTC

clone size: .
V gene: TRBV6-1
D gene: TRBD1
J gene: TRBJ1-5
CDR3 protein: CASSTTGGRDQPQHF
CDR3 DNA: TGTGCCAGCAGTACAACAGGGGGCAGAGATCAGCCCCAGCATTTT

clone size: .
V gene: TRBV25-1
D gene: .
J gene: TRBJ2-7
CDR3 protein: CASSDSRRGPHEQYF
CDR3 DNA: TGTGCCAGCAGTGATTCCCGGCGGGGTCCGCACGAGCAGTACTTC

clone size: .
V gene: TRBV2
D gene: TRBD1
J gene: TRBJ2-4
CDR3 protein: CASSLGTGRNIQYF
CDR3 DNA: TGTGCCAGCAGTCTCGGGACAGGTCGGAACATTCAGTACTTC

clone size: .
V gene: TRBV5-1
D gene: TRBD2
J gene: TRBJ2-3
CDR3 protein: CASSLVVSGSDTQYF
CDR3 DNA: TGCGCCAGCAGCTTGGTTGTTAGCGGGAGCGATACGCAGTATTTT

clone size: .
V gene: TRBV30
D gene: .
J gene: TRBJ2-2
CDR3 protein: CAWSYRAGELFF
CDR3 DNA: TGTGCCTGGAGTTACAGGGCCGGGGAGCTGTTTTTT

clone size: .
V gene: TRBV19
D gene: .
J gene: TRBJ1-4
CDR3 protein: CATKNRDNEKLFF
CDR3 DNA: TGTGCCACCAAGAACCGGGACAATGAAAAACTGTTTTTT

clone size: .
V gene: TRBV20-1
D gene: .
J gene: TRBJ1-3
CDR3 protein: CSGKGGNTIYF
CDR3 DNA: TGCAGTGGTAAAGGGGGAAACACCATATATTTT

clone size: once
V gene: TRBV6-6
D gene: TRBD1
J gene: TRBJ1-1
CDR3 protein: CALRSDRENTEAFF
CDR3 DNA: TGTGCCCTTAGATCGGACAGGGAGAACACTGAAGCTTTCTTT

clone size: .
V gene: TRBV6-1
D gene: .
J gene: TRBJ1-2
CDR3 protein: CASKRGYDYYGYTF
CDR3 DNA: TGTGCCAGCAAAAGGGGCTATGATTACTATGGCTACACCTTC

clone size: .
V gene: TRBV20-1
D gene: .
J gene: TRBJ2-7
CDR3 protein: CSARRAPHQYF
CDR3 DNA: TGCAGTGCTAGAAGGGCCCCCCACCAGTACTTC

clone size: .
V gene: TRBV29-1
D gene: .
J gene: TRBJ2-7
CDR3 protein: CSVGETIYEQYF
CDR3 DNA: TGCAGCGTTGGCGAGACTATATACGAGCAGTACTTC

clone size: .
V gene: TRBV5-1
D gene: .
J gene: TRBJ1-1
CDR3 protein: CASSLSAENTEAFF
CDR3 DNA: TGCGCCAGCAGCTTGTCTGCAGAAAACACTGAAGCTTTCTTT

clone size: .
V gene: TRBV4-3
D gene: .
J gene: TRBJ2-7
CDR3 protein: CASSQDGQSGTYEQYF
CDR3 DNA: TGCGCCAGCAGCCAAGATGGGCAATCCGGGACCTACGAGCAGTACTTC

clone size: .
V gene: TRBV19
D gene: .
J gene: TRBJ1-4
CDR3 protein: CASTQEQTGTNEKLFF
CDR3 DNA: TGTGCCAGTACGCAGGAACAAACTGGGACTAATGAAAAACTGTTTTTT

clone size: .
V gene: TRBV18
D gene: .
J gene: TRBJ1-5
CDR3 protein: CASSPSQGGANQPQHF
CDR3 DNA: TGTGCCAGCTCACCTTCTCAGGGAGGTGCCAATCAGCCCCAGCATTTT

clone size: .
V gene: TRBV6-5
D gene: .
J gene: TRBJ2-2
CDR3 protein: CASRTTIPGELFF
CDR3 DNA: TGTGCCAGCAGAACGACTATACCCGGGGAGCTGTTTTTT

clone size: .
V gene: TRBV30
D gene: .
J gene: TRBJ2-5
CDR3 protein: CAWSERETQYF
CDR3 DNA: TGTGCCTGGAGTGAAAGAGAGACCCAGTACTTC

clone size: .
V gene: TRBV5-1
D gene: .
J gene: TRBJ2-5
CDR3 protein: CASSYRVLGETQYF
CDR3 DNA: TGCGCCAGCAGCTACAGGGTATTAGGAGAGACCCAGTACTTC

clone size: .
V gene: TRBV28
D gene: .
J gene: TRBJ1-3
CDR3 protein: CASSPLGSGNTIYF
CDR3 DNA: TGTGCCAGCAGTCCTTTGGGCTCTGGAAACACCATATATTTT

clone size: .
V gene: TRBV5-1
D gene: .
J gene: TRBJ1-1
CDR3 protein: CASSLESDTGAFF
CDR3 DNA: TGCGCCAGCAGCTTGGAGTCCGATACCGGGGCTTTCTTT

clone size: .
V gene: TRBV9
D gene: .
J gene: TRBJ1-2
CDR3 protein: CASSVGGPYGYTF
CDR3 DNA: TGTGCCAGCAGCGTAGGGGGGCCCTATGGCTACACCTTC

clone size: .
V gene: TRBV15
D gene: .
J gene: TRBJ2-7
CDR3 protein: CATKEGADSYEQYF
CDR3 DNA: TGTGCCACCAAGGAGGGCGCAGACTCCTACGAGCAGTACTTC

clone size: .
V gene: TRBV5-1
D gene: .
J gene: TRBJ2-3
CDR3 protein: CASTSGTETDTQYF
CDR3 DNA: TGCGCCAGCACCTCAGGGACGGAGACAGATACGCAGTATTTT

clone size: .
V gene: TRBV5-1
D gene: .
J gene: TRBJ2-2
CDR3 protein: CASSFLASQGTGELFF
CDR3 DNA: TGCGCCAGCAGCTTTTTAGCGAGCCAGGGCACCGGGGAGCTGTTTTTT

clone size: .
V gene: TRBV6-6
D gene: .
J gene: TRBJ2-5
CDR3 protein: CASTTQGGETQYF
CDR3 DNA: TGTGCCAGCACCACACAGGGAGGAGAGACCCAGTACTTC

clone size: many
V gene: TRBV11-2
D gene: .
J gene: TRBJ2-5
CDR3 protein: CASSLVGETQYF
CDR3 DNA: TGTGCCAGCAGCTTAGTAGGGGAGACCCAGTACTTC

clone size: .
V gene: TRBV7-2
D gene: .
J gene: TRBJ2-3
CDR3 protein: CASSLSSTASTDTQYF
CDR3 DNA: TGTGCCAGCAGCCTTTCTTCGACAGCTAGCACAGATACGCAGTATTTT

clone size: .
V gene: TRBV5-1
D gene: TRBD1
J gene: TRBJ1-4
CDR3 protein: CASSGRQGGNEKLFF
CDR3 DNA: TGCGCCAGCAGCGGTAGACAGGGCGGAAATGAAAAACTGTTTTTT

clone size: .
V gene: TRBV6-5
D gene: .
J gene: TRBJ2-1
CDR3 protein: CASSYSPGPNEQFF
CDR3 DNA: TGTGCCAGCAGTTACTCGCCGGGGCCCAATGAGCAGTTCTTC